These T cell receptor beta chains were read from a single sample in a study of post-analysis software for immune sequencing data. A single record per CDR3 protein comes from TCRdb applying MiXCR to the PCR reads. Found here are hundreds of thousands of distinct CDR3 sequences, 44% of them singletons; the top ten hold under 2%. Specimen: blood. These receptor sequences come from a girl between 10 and 17 years old with multiple sclerosis. Each CDR3 is given with its conserved first and last residue. The D gene is left open where the match is weak. Clone size is not always given. Where it is, it says once, few, many or a class for expanded clones.

clone_size	v_call	d_call	j_call	cdr3_nt	cdr3_aa
-	TRBV11-3	-	TRBJ1-5	TGTGCCAGCAGCTCACCCGTTGAGGGGGGACTTTATAGCAATCAGCCCCAGCATTTT	CASSSPVEGGLYSNQPQHF
-	TRBV7-8	-	TRBJ1-1	TGTGCCAGCAGCTTAGTTTCGGGGAATGGAGGCACTGAAGCTTTCTTT	CASSLVSGNGGTEAFF
few	TRBV5-1	TRBD2	TRBJ2-1	TGCGCCAGCAGCTCTACTCTAGCGGGGAAGTACAATGAGCAGTTCTTC	CASSSTLAGKYNEQFF
few	TRBV27	TRBD1	TRBJ2-7	TGTGCCAGCAGGCCGGACAGGGGGGCATCCTACGAGCAGTACTTC	CASRPDRGASYEQYF
many	TRBV10-3	TRBD1	TRBJ1-2	TGTGCCATCAGTGAGTCGGGACAGACTTATTATGGCTACACCTTC	CAISESGQTYYGYTF
-	TRBV20-1	-	TRBJ2-1	TGCAGTGCTATAGGGGGCAATGAGCAGTTCTTC	CSAIGGNEQFF
-	TRBV27	-	TRBJ2-3	TGTGCCAGCAGTTTATCGAGGGACCTAGTGGGGGATACGCAGTATTTT	CASSLSRDLVGDTQYF
-	TRBV29-1	-	TRBJ1-5	TGCAACCCTACTCGGGGGAGCAATCAGCCCCAGCATTTT	CNPTRGSNQPQHF
-	TRBV5-1	-	TRBJ1-5	TGCGCCAGCAGCTTGGATGGGGGAGGGCAGCCCCAGCATTTT	CASSLDGGGQPQHF
-	TRBV7-9	-	TRBJ2-7	TGTGCCAGCAGCTTAGCCACAGCATCTGAGCCTGGGTACTTC	CASSLATASEPGYF
few	TRBV24-1	-	TRBJ2-1	TGTGCCACCAGTGATTTATATGAGCAGTTCTTC	CATSDLYEQFF
few	TRBV7-2	-	TRBJ2-1	TGTGCCAGCAGCTTAGCTTGGGGTGAGCAGTTCTTC	CASSLAWGEQFF
-	TRBV6-5	TRBD2	TRBJ2-1	TGTGCCAGCAGTTACTCGTCTTTCGGGGGGGCCAAAGGGGAGCAGTTCTTC	CASSYSSFGGAKGEQFF
few	TRBV5-1	TRBD1	TRBJ2-7	TGCGCCAGCAGCCCAGACAGGGCATTTGACTACGAGCAGTACTTC	CASSPDRAFDYEQYF
-	TRBV2	-	TRBJ2-3	TGTGCCAGCAGTGCTGCTTGGGGCCGCACAGATACGCAGTATTTT	CASSAAWGRTDTQYF
few	TRBV4-2	TRBD2	TRBJ2-5	TGTGCCAGCAGCCAGGGGACTACCCTCCAAGAGACCCAGTACTTC	CASSQGTTLQETQYF
-	TRBV11-3	TRBD2	TRBJ2-1	TGTGCCAGCAGCTCGTTACTAGCGGGAGGCAACAATGAGCAGTTCTTC	CASSSLLAGGNNEQFF
few	TRBV9	-	TRBJ2-3	TGTGCCAGCAGCAGGGAGGGGGCAACAGATACGCAGTATTTT	CASSREGATDTQYF
few	TRBV6-2/TRBV6-3	TRBD1	TRBJ2-7	TGTGCCAGCACCCCGACCCGGGACAGGGGTTACGAGCAGTACTTC	CASTPTRDRGYEQYF
-	TRBV5-1	TRBD1	TRBJ1-2	TGCGCCAGCAGCTCAGGTCCTGTGCGGACAGGAAATGGCTACACCTTC	CASSSGPVRTGNGYTF
-	TRBV29-1	-	TRBJ1-1	TGCAGCTTTCGAGGAGCTGAAGCTTTCTTT	CSFRGAEAFF
many	TRBV12-3/TRBV12-4	TRBD1	TRBJ2-7	TGTGCCAGCAGCCGTACAGGGGCCAACGACTACGAGCAGTACTTC	CASSRTGANDYEQYF
many	TRBV12-3/TRBV12-4	-	TRBJ2-1	TGTGCCAGCAGCTTAGGAGGGCCCTACAATGAGCAGTTCTTC	CASSLGGPYNEQFF
few	TRBV29-1	-	TRBJ2-7	TGCAGCGTTGAAGATCTCGGGGGCAGGAGGGGCTACGAGCAGTACTTC	CSVEDLGGRRGYEQYF
many	TRBV12-3/TRBV12-4	-	TRBJ2-5	TGTGCCAGCAGTTTAGCCGGGACTCAAGAGACCCAGTACTTC	CASSLAGTQETQYF
few	TRBV12-3/TRBV12-4	TRBD2	TRBJ2-1	TGTGCCAGCAGATATCGGCGGGAGAATGAGCAGTTCTTC	CASRYRRENEQFF
-	TRBV2	TRBD2	TRBJ2-7	TGTGCCAGCAGTGAACTAGCGGGAGAGGGCGAGCAGTACTTC	CASSELAGEGEQYF
-	TRBV20-1	-	TRBJ1-2	TGCAGTGCTCCTGACAGCCCACATGGCTACACCTTC	CSAPDSPHGYTF
-	TRBV18	-	TRBJ1-5	TGTGCCAGCTCACCACCAGGGGGAAACCAGCATTTT	CASSPPGGNQHF
few	TRBV12-3/TRBV12-4	-	TRBJ1-4	TGTGCCAGCAGTTTAAAGGGTATAGATGAAAAACTGTTTTTT	CASSLKGIDEKLFF
-	TRBV4-1	TRBD2	TRBJ2-1	TGCGCCAGCAGCCAAGAGAGGCGGGGGGGCCGATTCGGGTACAATGAGCAGTTCTTC	CASSQERRGGRFGYNEQFF
few	TRBV24-1	TRBD1	TRBJ1-2	TGTGCCACCAGTGACCTTACAGGGGGGGTCGGCTACACCTTC	CATSDLTGGVGYTF
-	TRBV12-3/TRBV12-4	-	TRBJ2-1	TGTGCCAGCGTCCGCCGGGGGAAGCGACACAATGAGCAGTTCTTC	CASVRRGKRHNEQFF
-	TRBV12-3/TRBV12-4	-	TRBJ2-1	TGTGCCAGCAGGCCTAAAAGCGGTGCCTACAATGAGCAGTTCTTC	CASRPKSGAYNEQFF
-	TRBV5-1	-	TRBJ2-7	TGCGCCAGCAGCTTGGCCCCTGGGACGGCCTACGAGCAGTACTTC	CASSLAPGTAYEQYF
-	TRBV9	-	TRBJ2-7	TGTGCCAGCAGCCCTCGGGGTAGCAGGGGCGGCGAGCAGTACTTC	CASSPRGSRGGEQYF
-	TRBV12-3/TRBV12-4	TRBD1	TRBJ2-3	TGTGCCAGCAGTATAAGGGACAGGGGGACAGATACGCAGTATTTT	CASSIRDRGTDTQYF
few	TRBV29-1	-	TRBJ2-1	TGCAGCGTTGAGGGGATTAATGAGCAGTTCTTC	CSVEGINEQFF
-	TRBV5-1	TRBD2	TRBJ2-7	TGCGCCAGCAGCTTGGCCTGGGGGACTAGCGGGAGGAGCGAGCAGTACTTC	CASSLAWGTSGRSEQYF
-	TRBV5-1	-	TRBJ2-1	TGCGCCAGCAGCTTGGGCAGGGTCTACAATGAGCAGTTCTTC	CASSLGRVYNEQFF
few	TRBV7-3	TRBD2	TRBJ2-1	TGTGCCAGCAGCAACCCGGGACTAGCGGGGTCCCATGAGCAGTTCTTC	CASSNPGLAGSHEQFF
-	TRBV20-1	-	TRBJ2-1	TGCAGTGCTAGAGATCGGAGAGCTGCATCCTACAATGAGCAGTTCTTC	CSARDRRAASYNEQFF
few	TRBV10-3	-	TRBJ1-2	TGTGCCATCACCCCAGCGCAAGGTTATGGCTACACCTTC	CAITPAQGYGYTF
-	TRBV3-1	TRBD2	TRBJ2-2	TGTGCCAGCGGCCAGGCGGGACTAGCGGGAGAAAACACCGGGGAGCTGTTTTTT	CASGQAGLAGENTGELFF
few	TRBV12-3/TRBV12-4	-	TRBJ2-5	TGTGCCAGCAGGGCCAGCCCGGGACGAGTCTCGGAGACCCAGTACTTC	CASRASPGRVSETQYF